The next 7 T cell receptor beta chains were all read from a single sample in a study of cytomegalovirus exposure and HLA in healthy donors. Amplification used 60 Vbeta primers and 13 Jbeta primers. Sequencing used immunoSEQ multiplex PCR; TCRdb keeps in-frame clones, though not all of them. Here the sample spans 140,000 to 150,000 clones, approximately 68% being singletons. The sample taken for sequencing was PBMCs. The receptors originated from a man aged 55 to 70 in good health and CMV-seronegative.

On this clone: Other DNA sequences within the sample encode an identical CDR3. This sequence joins TRBV5-6 and TRBJ2-1; tentatively, D is TRBD1 (6 bases). V was clipped by 2 bases and J by 9 bases, with 6 bases between them. The CDR3 covers 11 residues. Germline V gene data show CDR1 as SGHDT and CDR2 as YYEEEE. The DNA of the CDR3 is TGTGCCAGCAGCTTAGGGGGTGAGCAGTTCTTC. Its protein is CASSLGGEQFF.

V and J are TRBV4-3 and TRBJ2-1; TRBD2 agrees at 9 bases. The V gene's germline CDR1 is LGHNA and CDR2 YSLEER. The CDR3 runs 18 residues. J was trimmed by 3 bases and V by 0 bases; bases with no gene match: 9. The chain's CDR3 is CASSQDGGVAGVYNEQFF. The CDR3 DNA follows: TGCGCCAGCAGCCAAGATGGGGGTGTAGCGGGAGTCTACAATGAGCAGTTCTTC.

The genes are TRBV13 and TRBJ2-4, with 10 bases identical to TRBD1. With V trimmed by 4 bases and J by 2 bases, 8 bases remained unmatched. Germline V gene data show CDR1 as PRHDT and CDR2 as FYEKMQ (reference sequence). The CDR3 extends over 17 amino acids. In DNA, the CDR3 is TGTGCCAGCAGCTCAAGGGGACAGGGGCTGCCCAAAAACATTCAGTACTTC. It translates to CASSSRGQGLPKNIQYF. Looking up the rest from reference TRBV13 and TRBJ2-4 gives the full variable domain: AAGVIQSPRHLIKEKRETATLKCYPIPRHDTVYWYQQGPGQDPQFLISFYEKMQSDKGSIPDRFSAQQFSDYHSELNMSSLELGDSALYFCASSSRGQGLPKNIQYFGAGTRLSVL.

This chain joins TRBV28 and TRBJ1-1; a possible D gene is TRBD1 (5 bases). Trimming removed 8 bases from V and 0 bases from J, with 13 bases in between. Germline V gene sequence: CDR1 MDHEN, CDR2 SYDVKM. The CDR3 spans 14 residues. The CDR3 bases are TGTGCCAGCGGGGCAGACGCTATGAACACTGAAGCTTTCTTT. It is translated as CASGADAMNTEAFF.

The V and J genes are TRBV30 and TRBJ1-5; TRBD1 is a possible D gene (5 bases). The CDR3 is made up of 14 amino acids. Germline V gene data show CDR1 as GTSNPN and CDR2 as SVGIG (reference sequence). V lost 3 bases, J lost 0 bases, and 9 bases lay in between. The CDR3, as DNA: TGTGCCTGGAGAGGAGGGGATAGCAATCAGCCCCAGCATTTT. Encoded protein: CAWRGGDSNQPQHF. Variable domain in full (rest from reference TRBV30 and TRBJ1-5): SQTIHQWPATLVQPVGSPLSLECTVEGTSNPNLYWYRQAAGRGLQLLFYSVGIGQISSEVPQNLSASRPQDRQFILSSKKLLLSDSGFYLCAWRGGDSNQPQHFGDGTRLSIL.

The V gene is TRBV28, the J gene TRBJ2-7; 8 positions match TRBD1. The length of the CDR3 is 13 residues. CDR1 is MDHEN and CDR2 is SYDVKM in the germline V gene. The J segment lost 11 bases and the V segment lost 4 bases, leaving 10 bases of the junction unmatched. As DNA, the CDR3 is TGTGCCAGCAGTTCCTCCGACAGGGGTGAAGAGTACTTC. This encodes CASSSSDRGEEYF. Full variable domain (outside the CDR3, taken from reference TRBV28 and TRBJ2-7): DVKVTQSSRYLVKRTGEKVFLECVQDMDHENMFWYRQDPGLGLRLIYFSYDVKMKEKGDIPEGYSVSREKKERFSLILESASTNQTSMYLCASSSSDRGEEYFGPGTRLTVT.

V gene TRBV10-2 combines with J gene TRBJ2-7; TRBD1 matches at 7 bases. This CDR3 is 12 amino acids long. Germline V CDR1 and CDR2: WSHSY, SAAADI. With 6 bases clipped from V and 6 bases from J, the junction kept 5 bases outside the gene matches. The CDR3 loop is CASRLTGIEQYF. The CDR3 bases are TGCGCCAGCAGGCTGACAGGGATCGAGCAGTACTTC.